Listed below are T cell receptor beta chains from one sample, sequenced in a study of blood T cell repertoires in COVID-19. Produced via immunoSEQ multiplex PCR; TCRdb's table is partial and in-frame only. The sample records 200,000 to 300,000 clones, around four fifths being singletons. What was sequenced was peripheral blood. These receptors originate from a woman aged 60-75 years with active or convalescent COVID-19. The CDR3 runs from the conserved cysteine through the conserved F or W. The D gene is left open where the match is weak. Clone size is not always given. Where it is, it says once, few, many or a class for expanded clones.

v_call	j_call	clone_size	d_call	cdr3_nt	cdr3_aa
TRBV7-9	TRBJ1-1	NA	NA	TGTGCCAGCAGCTTATTAGGAGGAAGGAACACTGAAGCTTTCTTT	CASSLLGGRNTEAFF
TRBV2	TRBJ2-1	NA	TRBD2	TGTGCCAGCAAAGCCGGGACTAGCGGGAACTATGAGCAGTTCTTC	CASKAGTSGNYEQFF
TRBV3-1/TRBV3-2	TRBJ2-5	NA	TRBD2	TGTGCCAGCAGCCGATCTAGCGGGGGGCCACAAGAGACCCAGTACTTC	CASSRSSGGPQETQYF
TRBV27	TRBJ2-7	NA	TRBD2	TGTGCCAGCAACCTCCTAGCGGAACCCTACGAGCAGTACTTC	CASNLLAEPYEQYF
TRBV11-2	TRBJ2-7	NA	TRBD2	TGTGCCAGCAGCCCGGCGACTAGCTGGTTTCAGGGCGAGCAGTACTTC	CASSPATSWFQGEQYF
TRBV5-1	TRBJ1-2	NA	TRBD1	TGCGCCAGCAGCGTCACAGGGGACCCCGACTATGGCTACACCTTC	CASSVTGDPDYGYTF
TRBV3-1/TRBV3-2	TRBJ1-1	NA	NA	TGTGCCAGCAGCCAACGGGGGGGAGGCACTGAAGCTTTCTTT	CASSQRGGGTEAFF
TRBV5-4	TRBJ2-3	NA	NA	TGTGCCAGCAGCAAAGAGCCCAAACGGTATGGCACAGATACGCAGTATTTT	CASSKEPKRYGTDTQYF
TRBV5-5	TRBJ2-7	few	TRBD1	TGTGCCAGCGGCGGGGGACAGGGGTCCTACGAGCAGTACTTC	CASGGGQGSYEQYF
TRBV10-3	TRBJ1-5	few	NA	TGTGCCATCAGTGGGGAGGGCCCCGGACGGTTTAATCAGCCCCAGCATTTT	CAISGEGPGRFNQPQHF
TRBV7-9	TRBJ1-2	once	NA	TGTGCCAGCAGCTCGCCCTCACAGGTTTTCTATGGCTACACCTTC	CASSSPSQVFYGYTF
TRBV28	TRBJ2-2	NA	NA	TGTGCCAGCAACGGCAGGGTCTACACCGGGGAGCTGTTTTTT	CASNGRVYTGELFF
TRBV6-1	TRBJ2-7	NA	NA	TGTGCCAGCAGTGAACAGTCCTACGAGCAGTACTTC	CASSEQSYEQYF
TRBV28	TRBJ1-1	NA	NA	TGTGCCAGCAGCCAGACGGAGTTGATCGCCTCGAACACTGAAGCTTTCTTT	CASSQTELIASNTEAFF
TRBV19	TRBJ2-2	few	NA	TGTGCCAGCAAAGAGGCGGCCGGCGGGGAGCTGTTTTTT	CASKEAAGGELFF
TRBV6-1	TRBJ1-5	NA	TRBD1	TGTGCCAGCAGTGAGGGGACAGGCCGGCTTTTCCAGCATTTT	CASSEGTGRLFQHF
TRBV29-1	TRBJ2-1	NA	NA	TGCAGCGTTCAGCGGGTGGATGAGCAGTTCTTC	CSVQRVDEQFF
TRBV21-1	TRBJ1-1	NA	NA	TGTGCCAGCAGCAAAGGGGAGGGTACTGAAGCTTTCTTT	CASSKGEGTEAFF
TRBV25-1	TRBJ2-6	NA	NA	TGTGCCAGCACCGGATGGGGCGGGGCCAACGTCCTGACTTTC	CASTGWGGANVLTF
TRBV20-1	TRBJ1-2	NA	NA	TGCAGTGCTAGTGAGTTAGCCAGAGTTAACTATGGCTACACCTTC	CSASELARVNYGYTF